This record concerns one T cell receptor beta chain sequence. Antigen specificity is unknown. The assay was immunoSEQ multiplex PCR, and TCRdb's table has in-frame clones only and misses some. The sample contains 100,000 to 150,000 clones, about 90% of which appear only once. The sample comes from a study of T cell responses to AZD1222 COVID-19 vaccine. Points from the study as a whole: CD4 TCRs linked to vaccination spanned spike, dominating at 160-218 and 743-854.

Second doses were pooled across both intervals (about 4 or about 12 weeks). The specimen was peripheral blood, collected 28 days after the second AZD1222 dose. The clonotype originates from an adult who received the AZD1222 COVID-19 vaccine.

The CDR3 region is CASSISRGLQETQYF. The CDR3 DNA reads TGTGCCAGTAGTATATCGAGGGGACTTCAAGAGACCCAGTACTTC. This chain joins TRBV19 and TRBJ2-5; tentative D call: TRBD2 (6 bases). This CDR3 has 15 residues. V was trimmed by 2 bases and J by 2 bases, leaving 12 bases between them. Germline lookup yields CDR1 LNHDA and CDR2 SQIVND (reference sequence).